This T cell receptor beta chain is from a study of OX40 agonist ivuxolimab in advanced cancers. TCRdb keeps only in-frame clones here, not all; method: immunoSEQ multiplex PCR. This table has tens of thousands of clones, 80% to 85% appearing once. CDR1 LNHNV and CDR2 YYDKDF come from the germline V gene (reference sequence). This CDR3 contains 15 residues. Trimming took 1 base from V and 6 from J; bases not matched to a gene: 8. This receptor was obtained from an adult with an advanced solid tumor such as melanoma, head and neck, liver or kidney cancer. The chain joins TRBV15 to TRBJ2-7; 8 nucleotides agree with TRBD1. Source: CD4+ or CD8+ T cells sorted from blood, taken in a trial of the OX40 agonist ivuxolimab. The CDR3 sequence is CATSRAGQGAGEQYF. The CDR3 DNA follows: TGTGCCACCAGCAGAGCTGGCCAGGGGGCGGGCGAGCAGTACTTC.